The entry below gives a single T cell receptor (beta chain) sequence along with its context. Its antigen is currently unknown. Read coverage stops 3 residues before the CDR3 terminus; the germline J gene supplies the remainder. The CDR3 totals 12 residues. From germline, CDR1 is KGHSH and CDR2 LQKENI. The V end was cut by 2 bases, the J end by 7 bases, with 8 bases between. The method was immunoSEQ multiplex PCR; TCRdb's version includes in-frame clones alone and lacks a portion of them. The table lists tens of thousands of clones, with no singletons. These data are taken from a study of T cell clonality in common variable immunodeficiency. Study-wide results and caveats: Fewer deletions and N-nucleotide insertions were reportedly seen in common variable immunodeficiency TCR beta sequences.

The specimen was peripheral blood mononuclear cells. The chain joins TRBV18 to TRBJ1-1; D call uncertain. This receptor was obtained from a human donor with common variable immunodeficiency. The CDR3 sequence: CASSPGRVEAFF. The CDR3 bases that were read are TGTGCCAGCTCACCAGGTCGGGTTGAA.